Following are 18 T cell receptor beta chains from one sample sequenced in a study of cytomegalovirus exposure and HLA in healthy donors. The primer mix had 60 Vbeta and 13 Jbeta primers. Clones were sequenced by immunoSEQ multiplex PCR, and TCRdb holds only the in-frame ones, with some missing. The table has around 270,000 clones, about 80% seen once. The sequenced sample consisted of PBMCs. These receptors originate from a girl aged 2-10 years in good health and CMV-seronegative.

The chain combines TRBV7-9 with TRBJ1-1; TRBD1 agrees at 7 bases. V was pared by 5 bases and J by 0 bases, with 6 bases of the junction left unmatched. The CDR3 is made up of 15 amino acids. From germline, CDR1 is SEHNR and CDR2 FQNEAQ (reference sequence). The CDR3, as DNA: TGTGCCAGCAGCGTCAACAGGGGCGTGAACACTGAAGCTTTCTTT. The encoded protein is CASSVNRGVNTEAFF.

This clone was observed a few times. The rearrangement links TRBV28 to TRBJ1-5, with no clear D. Between the trimmed V and J ends, which lost 7 bases and 0 bases, there was a span of 7 bases. CDR3 size: 13 residues. Germline V gene data show CDR1 as MDHEN and CDR2 as SYDVKM. The CDR3 DNA follows: TGTGCCAGCACCCCTTATAGCAATCAGCCCCAGCATTTT. Translation: CASTPYSNQPQHF.

V is TRBV10-1 and J is TRBJ2-7; 8 bases are a match to TRBD1. The germline V gene encodes CDR1 WNHNN and CDR2 SYGVQD (reference sequence). The CDR3 runs to 14 residues. J was trimmed by 5 bases and V by 10 bases; bases with no gene match: 13. The CDR3 bases are TGCGCCACCTCCCAGGGGGCGCCTACTAACGAGCAGTACTTC. Protein: CATSQGAPTNEQYF.

This chain connects TRBV28 to TRBJ2-7, with D possibly TRBD2 on 5 matching bases. The CDR3 spans 12 residues. Per germline, CDR1 MDHEN and CDR2 SYDVKM. V was shortened by 5 bases and J by 7 bases, with 12 bases between the two germline ends. This CDR3 reads CASSEGLREQYF. CDR3 DNA sequence: TGTGCCAGCAGTGAGGGCTTACGGGAGCAGTACTTC.

This clone was seen a few times. Here the CDR3 reads CASSLDTGKGQLNSPLHF. CDR3 nucleotides: TGCGCCAGCAGCTTGGACACCGGCAAGGGACAGCTCAATTCACCCCTCCACTTT. The V call is TRBV5-1, the J call TRBJ1-6; 7 bases are shared with TRBD1. CDR3 length: 18 residues. V trimming: 0 bases; J trimming: 7 bases; junction bases outside the gene matches: 13. The V gene's germline CDR1 is SGHRS and CDR2 YFSETQ.

Note on this clone: The junction departs from the called germline gene at one end, perhaps through a read error. The chain combines TRBV4-2 with TRBJ2-7; TRBD2 agrees at 7 bases. The CDR3 covers 17 residues. Germline assignment: CDR1 LGHNA and CDR2 YNFKEQ. The CDR3 spells CASSQDGPLAGDYEQYF. CDR3 coding DNA: TGTGCCAGCAGTCAAGACGGACCCTTAGCGGGTGACTACGAGCAGTACTTC.

V and J are TRBV27 and TRBJ1-3; 7 bases align to TRBD1. The CDR3 has 14 residues. Unmatched junction bases numbered 2, after V lost 4 bases and J lost 2 bases. CDR1 MNHEY and CDR2 SMNVEV come from the germline V gene (reference sequence). The CDR3 sequence is CASSSTGAGNTIYF. In DNA form, the CDR3 reads TGTGCCAGCAGTTCCACAGGGGCTGGAAACACCATATATTTT.

In DNA, the CDR3 is TGTGCCAGCTCACCAAACACCATACAGGGACCCGAGGCTTTCTTT. It translates to CASSPNTIQGPEAFF. The genes are TRBV18 and TRBJ1-1; TRBD1 might be the D (6 bases). This CDR3 region has 15 residues. In germline, CDR1 is KGHSH, CDR2 LQKENI. V shed 2 bases and J shed 11 bases, with 21 bases lying between them.

This sequence joins TRBV19 and TRBJ1-2; D is undetermined. The germline gives CDR1 LNHDA, CDR2 SQIVND (reference sequence). Deletions cut 7 bases from V and 7 bases from J, with 16 bases between. There are 13 residues in the CDR3. CDR3 DNA: TGTGCCAGTACCCCCAAAGGGAGGATTGGCTACACCTTC. It is translated as CASTPKGRIGYTF.

A word on this clone: Other nucleotide sequences from this sample produce the same CDR3. The chain employs TRBV9 and TRBJ2-3, with 8 bases that match TRBD2. The trim removed 0 bases at V and 1 base at J, leaving 4 bases unmatched. The CDR3 runs 16 residues. Per the germline V gene, CDR1 is SGDLS and CDR2 is YYNGEE. The DNA for the CDR3 is TGTGCCAGCAGCGTAGGTAATAGCGGGGGCACAGATACGCAGTATTTT. This gives the protein CASSVGNSGGTDTQYF. The full variable domain, rest sourced from reference TRBV9 and TRBJ2-3, is DSGVTQTPKHLITATGQRVTLRCSPRSGDLSVYWYQQSLDQGLQFLIQYYNGEERAKGNILERFSAQQFPDLHSELNLSSLELGDSALYFCASSVGNSGGTDTQYFGPGTRLTVL.

This clone is a singleton in its sample. This rearrangement joins TRBV2 to TRBJ2-5, with 9 nucleotides matching TRBD2. The DNA end is more similar to TRBJ2-7, so the J call may be wrong. Germline CDR1 SNHLY, CDR2 FYNNEI. The CDR3 loop spans 16 amino acids. The DNA for the CDR3 is TGTGCCAGCAGTGAGAGGGTAGCGGGAGCGGGCGACGAGCAGTACTTC. It translates to CASSERVAGAGDEQYF.

This chain links TRBV7-8 with TRBJ2-2; the D gene is possibly TRBD2 (5 bases). Germline values: CDR1 SGHVS, CDR2 FQNEAQ. V was shortened by 10 bases and J by 4 bases, with 7 bases between the two germline ends. The length of the CDR3 is 11 residues. The CDR3 DNA reads TGTGCCACAGAGGGCACCGGGGAGCTGTTTTTT. It translates to CATEGTGELFF.

The chain couples TRBV2 to TRBJ2-7; 10 nucleotides match TRBD2. This CDR3 is 17 amino acids long. Losses at the gene ends were 6 bases for V and 2 bases for J; bases not matched to a gene: 13. Germline V gives CDR1 SNHLY, CDR2 FYNNEI. The CDR3 DNA follows: TGTGCCAGCAGAGACGAAGACCGAGCGGGAGGGCCCTACGAGCAGTACTTC. Amino acids: CASRDEDRAGGPYEQYF.

The V and J genes are TRBV7-3 and TRBJ2-1; 7 bases match TRBD2. This CDR3 contains 13 residues. J was trimmed by 9 bases and V by 2 bases; bases with no gene match: 4. In germline, CDR1 is SGHTA, CDR2 FQGTGA. CDR3 in amino acids: CASSLGGGGEQFF. The CDR3 DNA sequence: TGTGCCAGCAGCTTAGGGGGGGGTGGTGAGCAGTTCTTC.

V and J are TRBV5-1 and TRBJ2-1, with no clear D. This CDR3 comprises 11 residues. V shed 2 bases and J shed 8 bases, with 5 bases lying between them. CDR1 and CDR2 (germline): SGHRS, YFSETQ. The CDR3 sequence: CASSFSDEQFF. CDR3 bases: TGCGCCAGCAGCTTCAGCGATGAGCAGTTCTTC.

The chain is built from TRBV30 and TRBJ2-5; no definite D call. Gene TRBJ2-7 matches the end of the DNA better, so the J call may be wrong. The CDR3 is 12 amino acids. The germline CDR1 and CDR2 sequences are GTSNPN and SVGIG (reference sequence). CDR3 coding DNA: TGTGCCTGGACCAACGGAGAGGCCGAGCAGTACTTC. Its translation is CAWTNGEAEQYF.

The chain is built from TRBV9 and TRBJ1-3; D is unresolved. Trimming stripped 5 bases from V and 6 bases from J, with 6 bases between. The CDR3 has 11 amino acids. Germline assignment: CDR1 SGDLS and CDR2 YYNGEE. CDR3 in amino acids: CASRGANTIYF. CDR3 DNA: TGTGCCAGCAGGGGAGCAAACACCATATATTTT.

The chain employs TRBV29-1 and TRBJ1-1, with D perhaps matching TRBD1 (5 bases). The V end was cut by 8 bases, the J end by 3 bases, with 16 bases between. The CDR3 is 13 residues long. The germline gives CDR1 SQVTM, CDR2 ANQGSEA. CDR3 bases: TGCAGCACGCTGGACACGAGCCACACTGAAGCTTTCTTT. This encodes CSTLDTSHTEAFF.